The 22 T cell receptor beta chains presented below share a single source sample, sequenced in a study of T cell changes during pregnancy in multiple sclerosis (dated by TCRdb to between 2017 and 2020). The library was prepared using the immunoSEQ multiplex PCR assay. TCRdb re-hosts the immuneACCESS table, in-frame sequences only. Its copies lack some clones; in the studies checked, an unresolved V gene accounts for under half of them, and the cause for the rest is not known. The sample table holds 75,000 to 80,000 clones, of which around 95% were seen once. Less than 0.75% of the sample goes to the ten largest clones. Sequenced here: peripheral blood, sampled in the second trimester of pregnancy. Source of these receptors: a female donor in good health, enrolled as a control in a pregnancy study.

The rearrangement uses TRBV4-3 and TRBJ1-4; D perhaps matches TRBD1 (6 bases). The CDR3 covers 15 residues. CDR1 is LGHNA and CDR2 is YSLEER in the germline V gene. V was pared by 2 bases and J by 8 bases, with 15 bases between. The CDR3 bases are TGCGCCAGCAGCCAATATCAGGGGATGGGGGAAAAACTGTTTTTT. Translation: CASSQYQGMGEKLFF.

This chain joins TRBV9 and TRBJ2-2; D gene ambiguous. Germline V CDR1 and CDR2: SGDLS, YYNGEE. This CDR3 has 14 residues. V shed 3 bases and J shed 0 bases, with 6 bases lying between them. The CDR3 loop is CASSAYSNTGELFF. In DNA form, the CDR3 reads TGTGCCAGCAGCGCGTACTCGAACACCGGGGAGCTGTTTTTT.

On this clone: One end of the junction is discordant with germline, which a read error may explain. The chain carries TRBV27 and TRBJ2-3; perhaps TRBD2 as D (5 bases). The CDR3 loop spans 14 amino acids. From germline, CDR1 is MNHEY and CDR2 SMNVEV (reference sequence). The CDR3 bases are TGTGCCAGCAGTTCAATCTCTAGCATAGATACGCAGTATTTT. This translates into CASSSISSIDTQYF.

The chain links TRBV6-5 to TRBJ2-3; TRBD2 matches at 8 bases. Germline CDR1 MNHEY, CDR2 SVGAGI. The CDR3 runs to 14 residues. J gave up 6 bases and V 7 bases, and 9 bases lay outside the gene matches. This CDR3 reads CASKFPGGQDTQYF. As DNA, the CDR3 is TGTGCCAGCAAGTTCCCGGGGGGGCAGGATACGCAGTATTTT.

DNA of the CDR3: TGTGCCACCAGCAGAGATGCACCGGGGACCTACAATGAGCAGTTCTTC. Translation: CATSRDAPGTYNEQFF. The genes are TRBV15 and TRBJ2-1, with D possibly being TRBD2 (5 bases). The CDR3 is 16 residues long. Deletions cut 0 bases from V and 2 bases from J, with 11 bases between. Germline CDR1 reads LNHNV; CDR2 reads YYDKDF (reference sequence). The entire variable domain, with the rest obtained from reference TRBV15 and TRBJ2-1, is as follows: DAMVIQNPRYQVTQFGKPVTLSCSQTLNHNVMYWYQQKSSQAPKLLFHYYDKDFNNEADTPDNFQSRRPNTSFCFLDIRSPGLGDTAMYLCATSRDAPGTYNEQFFGPGTRLTVL.

This clone was detected once. The V and J genes are TRBV11-1 and TRBJ1-2; D is possibly TRBD1 (5 bases). The CDR3 runs 14 residues. CDR1 is SGHAT, CDR2 FQDESV, per germline (reference sequence). The V and J ends lost 3 bases and 2 bases respectively, with 10 bases between them. Here the CDR3 DNA reads TGTGCCAGCAGCTTGACGACAGAAAACTATGGCTACACCTTC. The encoded protein is CASSLTTENYGYTF.

The rearrangement links TRBV19 to TRBJ2-7; D gene unclear. Germline CDR1 reads LNHDA; CDR2 reads SQIVND (reference sequence). The V gene lost 5 bases and the J gene lost 0 bases, with 14 bases spanning the gap. This CDR3 contains 15 residues. In DNA, the CDR3 is TGTGCCAGTAGTCCCTTGAACTCCGGCTCCTACGAGCAGTACTTC. Translation gives CASSPLNSGSYEQYF.

This chain connects TRBV7-2 to TRBJ1-2, with D maybe TRBD1 (6 bases). V was shortened by 8 bases and J by 3 bases, with 16 bases between the two germline ends. The CDR3 covers 14 residues. The germline V gene has CDR1 SGHTA and CDR2 FQGNSA. CDR3: CASGPAGAYYGYTF. The CDR3 DNA follows: TGTGCCAGCGGTCCGGCAGGGGCTTACTATGGCTACACCTTC.

The rearrangement links TRBV4-3 to TRBJ2-1, with D possibly being TRBD2 (6 bases). V lost 5 bases and J 5 bases, leaving 31 bases between the germline ends. CDR1 and CDR2 from the germline V gene are LGHNA and YSLEER. CDR3 length: 20 residues. CDR3 nucleotide sequence: TGCGCCAGCAGCGCAGGGATCTCTAGCTCCTGGGGGAAGCGGGACAATGAGCAGTTCTTC. It codes for CASSAGISSSWGKRDNEQFF.

The rearrangement uses TRBV19 and TRBJ2-7; TRBD1 matches at 8 bases. Trimming at V came to 3 bases and at J to 0 bases, leaving 4 bases not matched to a gene. The CDR3 length is 15 residues. Per the germline V gene, CDR1 is LNHDA and CDR2 is SQIVND (reference sequence). CDR3 sequence: CASSIGQGFSYEQYF. The DNA of the CDR3 is TGTGCCAGTAGTATCGGACAGGGCTTCTCCTACGAGCAGTACTTC.

This chain links TRBV11-2 with TRBJ2-7, with 7 bases that match TRBD1. The CDR3 is made up of 15 amino acids. CDR1 is SGHAT and CDR2 is FQNNGV in the germline V gene. The trim removed 1 base at V and 3 bases at J, leaving 6 bases unmatched. CDR3 nucleotide sequence: TGTGCCAGCAGCTTAGCCCAGGGGGTAGGCTACGAGCAGTACTTC. As protein: CASSLAQGVGYEQYF.

This clone was detected a few times. The V call is TRBV9, the J call TRBJ2-1; 11 bases agree with TRBD2. Per germline, CDR1 SGDLS and CDR2 YYNGEE. This CDR3 contains 13 residues. After removal of 4 bases from V and 10 bases from J, the junction contained 4 bases not matched to a gene. For the CDR3, the DNA is TGTGCCAGCAGCCAACGACTAGCGGGGGAGCAGTTCTTC. Encoded protein: CASSQRLAGEQFF.

The sample holds one count of this clone. The chain joins TRBV7-2 to TRBJ1-4; D gene unclear. The CDR3 consists of 15 residues. The germline V gene encodes CDR1 SGHTA and CDR2 FQGNSA. V lost 1 base and J lost 5, with 11 bases in between. The CDR3 coding sequence is TGTGCCAGCAGCTTAGTGGGCCAGCCGAATGAAAAACTGTTTTTT. Its translation: CASSLVGQPNEKLFF.

The chain couples TRBV6-1 to TRBJ2-3; D gene unclear. The CDR3 extends over 12 amino acids. Trimming took off 6 bases at V and 0 bases at J, with 4 bases between the two ends. Per the germline V gene, CDR1 is MNHNS and CDR2 is SASEGT. The CDR3 DNA reads TGTGCCAGCAGAGAGAGCACAGATACGCAGTATTTT. Translating it yields CASRESTDTQYF.

This rearrangement joins TRBV28 to TRBJ1-2; D possibly corresponds to TRBD1 (5 bases). CDR1 and CDR2 from the germline V gene are MDHEN and SYDVKM. V was pared by 3 bases and J by 4 bases, with 12 bases between. This CDR3 has 14 amino acids. The CDR3 reads CASSFGAGFYGYTF. The CDR3 DNA reads TGTGCCAGCAGTTTCGGCGCAGGGTTCTATGGCTACACCTTC.

Details on this clone: The missing conserved phenylalanine or tryptophan at the end of this CDR3 makes a read error likely. The J gene is TRBJ1-6, the V gene TRBV14; D may be TRBD1 (6 bases). Trimming pared 4 bases from V and 8 bases from J, leaving 9 bases between. This CDR3 is built from 13 residues. Germline CDR1 reads SGHDN; CDR2 reads FVKESK. CDR3 protein: CASSLNRDSPLHL. The CDR3 DNA reads TGTGCCAGCAGCCTAAACAGGGATTCACCCCTCCACCTT.

The chain uses TRBV15 and TRBJ2-3; unclear D gene. The germline CDR1 and CDR2 sequences are LNHNV and YYDKDF (reference sequence). This CDR3 comprises 16 residues. Trimming left V 1 base short and J 0 bases short, with 11 bases between. CDR3 DNA: TGTGCCACCAGCAGAGCCGGCGGTGGTAGCACAGATACGCAGTATTTT. Its protein is CATSRAGGGSTDTQYF.

The V call is TRBV5-4, the J call TRBJ1-2; 9 bases are shared with TRBD1. In germline, CDR1 is SGHNT, CDR2 YYREEE (reference sequence). This CDR3 has 14 amino acids. Trimming removed 3 bases from V and 8 bases from J; junction bases left unmatched: 8. The DNA of the CDR3 is TGTGCCAGCAGCTCCCAACAGGGGGCAGAAGGCTACACCTTC. Its translation: CASSSQQGAEGYTF.

V and J are TRBV27 and TRBJ2-3; TRBD2 is a possible D gene (5 bases). The CDR3 sequence is 16 residues long. Trimming took 4 bases from V and 0 from J, leaving 14 bases between them. Germline V CDR1 and CDR2: MNHEY, SMNVEV (reference sequence). CDR3 sequence: CASSSPLRTSTDTQYF. Written as DNA, the CDR3 is TGTGCCAGCAGTTCGCCACTCCGGACTAGCACAGATACGCAGTATTTT.

The CDR3: CASSWTGISGNTIYF. CDR3 in DNA: TGTGCCAGCAGTTGGACAGGAATCTCTGGAAACACCATATATTTT. The rearrangement uses TRBV6-5 and TRBJ1-3; 7 bases line up with TRBD1. Germline values: CDR1 MNHEY, CDR2 SVGAGI. The CDR3 extends over 15 amino acids. Trimming cost V 4 bases and J 0 bases; bases outside gene matches: 3.

The chain employs TRBV19 and TRBJ2-2, with a possible D match to TRBD2 (5 bases). V gave up 10 bases and J gave up 1 base, with 13 bases separating them. From germline, CDR1 is LNHDA and CDR2 SQIVND (reference sequence). The CDR3 runs to 14 residues. The CDR3 reads CATGEGLNTGELFF. CDR3 DNA: TGTGCCACCGGGGAAGGTCTGAACACCGGGGAGCTGTTTTTT.

This chain joins TRBV5-4 and TRBJ2-1; D is possibly TRBD1 (7 bases). Germline V CDR1 and CDR2: SGHNT, YYREEE (reference sequence). V lost 4 bases to trimming and J lost 10 bases, with 21 bases between them. This CDR3 spans 15 amino acids. The CDR3 sequence: CASSPRTGLRGEQFF. The DNA for the CDR3 is TGTGCCAGCAGCCCTCGGACGGGACTCAGGGGGGAGCAGTTCTTC.